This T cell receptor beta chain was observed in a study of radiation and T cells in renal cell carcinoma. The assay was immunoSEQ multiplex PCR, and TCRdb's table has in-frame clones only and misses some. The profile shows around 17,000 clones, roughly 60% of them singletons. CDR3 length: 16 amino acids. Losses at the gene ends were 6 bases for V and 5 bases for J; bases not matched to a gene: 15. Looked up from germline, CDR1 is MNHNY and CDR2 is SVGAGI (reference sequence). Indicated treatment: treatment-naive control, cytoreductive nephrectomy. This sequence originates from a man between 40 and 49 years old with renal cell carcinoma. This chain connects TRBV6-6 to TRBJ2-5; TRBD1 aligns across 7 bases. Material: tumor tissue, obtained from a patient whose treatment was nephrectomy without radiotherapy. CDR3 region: CASRSRLTGVGETQYF. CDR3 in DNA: TGTGCCAGCAGGAGCAGACTCACAGGGGTAGGGGAGACCCAGTACTTC.